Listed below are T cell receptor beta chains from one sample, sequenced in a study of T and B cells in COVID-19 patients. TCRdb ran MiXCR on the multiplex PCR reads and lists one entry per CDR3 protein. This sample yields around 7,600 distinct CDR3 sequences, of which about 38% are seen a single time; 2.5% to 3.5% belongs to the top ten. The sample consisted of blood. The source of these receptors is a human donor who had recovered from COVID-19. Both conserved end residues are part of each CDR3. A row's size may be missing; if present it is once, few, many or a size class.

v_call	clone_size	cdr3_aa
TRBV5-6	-	CASSRIQRSGRLGNNEQFF
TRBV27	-	CASSFWRGGSYGANVLTF
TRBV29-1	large	CSVATDRGAYNEQFF
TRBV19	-	CASSPRGGARSSYNSPLHF
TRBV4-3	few	CASSTWTSRTDTQYF
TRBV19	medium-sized	CASSNFIPGGSPTDTQYF
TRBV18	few	CASRPRDTGELFF
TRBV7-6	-	CASSPGGNEQYF
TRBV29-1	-	CSVGSPTEAFF
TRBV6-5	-	CASSYLGGENTEAFF
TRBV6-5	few	CASFSGGTQFF
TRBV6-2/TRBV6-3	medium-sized	CASSYSIENTGELFF
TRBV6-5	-	CASRQQGTRELFF
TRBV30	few	CAWSIDGPYEQYF
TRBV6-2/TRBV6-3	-	CASSDRGQGNQPQHF
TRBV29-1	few	CSVEDQHRGGNTIYF
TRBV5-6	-	CASSREWSGNTEAFF
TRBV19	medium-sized	CASSIRGDRVNSPLHF
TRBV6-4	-	CASSGTSGGITDTQYF
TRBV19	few	CASSIRDRSYEQYF
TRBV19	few	CASSIGPPRTEAFF
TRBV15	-	CATSRGQGARYGYTF
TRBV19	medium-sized	CASSTGHLSSYNEQFF
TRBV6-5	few	CASSPDIGETQYF
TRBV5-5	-	CASSLTGGTGVNQPQHF
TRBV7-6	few	CASSFSGEFGGYTF
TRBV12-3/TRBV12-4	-	CASSLDRVAGGYEQYF
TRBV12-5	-	CASGTGDTGELFF
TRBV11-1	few	CASSSQTGINTEAFF